This TCR beta chain was identified during a study of T cell changes during pregnancy in multiple sclerosis. V lost 4 bases and J lost 0, with 7 bases in between. Germline CDR1 and CDR2: SGHTA and FQGNSA. The CDR3 spans 13 residues. The repertoire was sequenced with immunoSEQ multiplex PCR; TCRdb's copy has only in-frame clones and lacks some. The profile covers tens of thousands of clones, with approximately 90% appearing a single time and over 0.75% taken by the ten largest. The TCR comes from a female donor with multiple sclerosis, enrolled in a pregnancy study. Here the sequenced sample was CD4+ T cells from peripheral blood mononuclear cells, taken before pregnancy. V gene TRBV7-2 combines with J gene TRBJ2-7; D uncertain. CDR3 DNA: TGTGCCAGCAGCTATAGGAGCTCCTACGAGCAGTACTTC. It encodes CASSYRSSYEQYF.